The 19 T cell receptor beta chains below were found in one sample sequenced in a study of spatial heterogeneity in lung cancer. TCRdb recomputed calls from the 5' RACE reads with MiXCR, one row per CDR3 protein. This table holds tens of thousands of distinct CDR3 sequences, roughly 9.7% found once. Stated time point: blood at routine non-recurrence follow-up after resection. The sample consisted of PBMCs, taken at follow-up. All receptors come from a male donor with early-stage non-small cell lung cancer.

This clonotype came up a few times. The genes are TRBV7-2 and TRBJ1-3; D is uncertain. The CDR3 runs to 16 residues. Trimming removed 0 bases at V and 0 bases at J, with 9 bases between. Germline values: CDR1 SGHTA, CDR2 FQGNSA. The CDR3 sequence is CASSLAQLPSGNTIYF. The CDR3 coding sequence is TGTGCCAGCAGCTTAGCACAGCTCCCCTCTGGAAACACCATATATTTT.

At least ten counts were recorded for this clonotype. The chain carries TRBV7-9 and TRBJ2-5; D might be TRBD1 or TRBD2, each matching 6 bases. CDR1 and CDR2 (germline): SEHNR, FQNEAQ (reference sequence). The CDR3 covers 15 residues. With 2 bases removed from V and 1 base from J, the gap between germline ends came to 11 bases. The CDR3 region is CASSLRGALQETQYF. CDR3 coding DNA: TGTGCCAGCAGCTTAAGGGGGGCCCTCCAAGAGACCCAGTACTTC.

Comment on this clonotype: A much larger clone differs by one base, so this may be a read error. The chain has TRBV6-1 and TRBJ1-1; 7 nucleotides align to TRBD1. This CDR3 region has 14 residues. With 10 bases clipped from V and 1 base from J, the junction kept 9 bases outside the gene matches. Looked up from germline, CDR1 is MNHNS and CDR2 is SASEGT. In DNA, the CDR3 is TGTGCCAACACCCATGGGACAGCGAACACTGAAGCTTTCTTT. Translation: CANTHGTANTEAFF.

This clonotype was detected ten times or more. This chain links TRBV5-1 with TRBJ1-1; D is unresolved. The germline gives CDR1 SGHRS, CDR2 YFSETQ. Trimming shortened V by 4 bases and J by 1 base, and 8 bases separated the two germline ends. There are 13 residues in the CDR3. The CDR3 sequence: CASSTTENTEAFF. The CDR3, as DNA: TGCGCCAGCAGCACAACAGAGAACACTGAAGCTTTCTTT.

Many counts were recorded for this clonotype. The V and J genes are TRBV29-1 and TRBJ2-7, with 8 positions matching TRBD1. CDR1 SQVTM and CDR2 ANQGSEA come from the germline V gene. This CDR3 spans 14 amino acids. V lost 5 bases and J lost 0; bases outside the gene matches: 6. The CDR3 coding sequence is TGCAGCGTTTGGACAGGGTCCAGCTCCTACGAGCAGTACTTC. Translation: CSVWTGSSSYEQYF.

In this sample, this clonotype turned up many times. The J gene is TRBJ2-5, the V gene TRBV5-4; the D is unclear. The CDR3 is made up of 18 amino acids. Trimming stripped 4 bases from V and 4 bases from J, with 26 bases between. Germline V gene data show CDR1 as SGHNT and CDR2 as YYREEE (reference sequence). As DNA, the CDR3 is TGTGCCAGCAGCCTCCCCGGACCGGGCTCAACCCGTTCAGAGACCCAGTACTTC. This encodes CASSLPGPGSTRSETQYF.

The CDR3 DNA reads TGTGCCAGCGGCGCGACAGTCCCCTATGGCTACACCTTC. Its protein is CASGATVPYGYTF. The chain is built from TRBV7-2 and TRBJ1-2, with a tentative D call TRBD1 (5 bases). V was trimmed by 8 bases and J by 4 bases, leaving 14 bases between them. CDR1 and CDR2 (germline): SGHTA, FQGNSA. CDR3 size: 13 residues. The whole variable domain, remainder taken from reference TRBV7-2 and TRBJ1-2, is GAGVSQSPSNKVTEKGKDVELRCDPISGHTALYWYRQSLGQGLEFLIYFQGNSAPDKSGLPSDRFSAERTGGSVSTLTIQRTQQEDSAVYLCASGATVPYGYTFGSGTRLTVV.

This clonotype was counted between two and nine times. V gene TRBV4-3 combines with J gene TRBJ2-7; D is uncertain. This CDR3 contains 14 residues. V was clipped by 0 bases and J by 4 bases, with 10 bases between them. In germline, CDR1 is LGHNA, CDR2 YSLEER. The CDR3 loop reads CASSQDRRGYEQYF. Written as DNA, the CDR3 is TGCGCCAGCAGCCAAGATAGGAGAGGTTACGAGCAGTACTTC.

This clonotype appeared many times. This rearrangement joins TRBV6-5 to TRBJ2-3, with 10 bases identical to TRBD2. From germline, CDR1 is MNHEY and CDR2 SVGAGI. The ends lost 2 bases at V and 2 bases at J; junction bases unmatched: 4. The CDR3 length is 16 residues. Here the CDR3 reads CASSYTSGEITDTQYF. CDR3 nucleotides: TGTGCCAGCAGTTACACTAGCGGGGAGATCACAGATACGCAGTATTTT.

This clonotype was detected a few times. The V and J genes are TRBV28 and TRBJ2-1; D gene unclear. This CDR3 region has 13 residues. Between the trimmed V and J ends, which lost 5 bases and 4 bases, there was a span of 9 bases. Germline V CDR1 and CDR2: MDHEN, SYDVKM. CDR3 DNA sequence: TGTGCCAGCAGTCCCAATCGATACAATGAGCAGTTCTTC. Encoded protein: CASSPNRYNEQFF.

This clonotype has at least ten counts. The J gene is TRBJ2-2, the V gene TRBV4-3; 8 bases align to TRBD2. The germline V gene has CDR1 LGHNA and CDR2 YSLEER. V lost 7 bases and J lost 6; bases outside the gene matches: 7. There are 14 residues in the CDR3. Here the CDR3 reads CASTTSAEAGELFF. The DNA of the CDR3 is TGCGCCAGCACGACTAGCGCCGAAGCCGGGGAGCTGTTTTTT.

This sequence joins TRBV5-1 and TRBJ2-7; 7 nucleotides match TRBD1. Per germline, CDR1 SGHRS and CDR2 YFSETQ. After removal of 4 bases from V and 6 bases from J, the junction contained 7 bases not matched to a gene. This CDR3 has 13 amino acids. CDR3 nucleotides: TGCGCCAGCAGCCACGGGACAGTCTCCGAGCAGTACTTC. It translates to CASSHGTVSEQYF.

This clonotype was detected a few times. This chain connects TRBV4-3 to TRBJ2-2; the D is unclear. V was cut by 4 bases and J by 7 bases, with 13 bases left in between. This CDR3 spans 14 amino acids. The germline gives CDR1 LGHNA, CDR2 YSLEER. The CDR3 spells CASSLQWGGGELFF. The DNA for the CDR3 is TGCGCCAGCAGCCTCCAGTGGGGTGGCGGGGAGCTGTTTTTT.

With respect to this clonotype: This sequence may be a read error, since a much larger clone differs from it by one base. V usage is TRBV20-1 and J usage is TRBJ2-3; 10 bases agree with TRBD2. In germline, CDR1 is DFQATT, CDR2 SNEGSKA (reference sequence). The CDR3 is made up of 15 amino acids. The CDR3: CSARGGLAAADTQCF. The CDR3 DNA follows: TGCAGTGCTAGAGGCGGACTAGCGGCGGCAGATACGCAGTGTTTT.

As DNA, the CDR3 is TGCAGCGTTCTGAGACAGGACACTGAAGCTTTCTTT. Its translation: CSVLRQDTEAFF. The chain combines TRBV29-1 with TRBJ1-1; D possibly corresponds to TRBD1 (6 bases). Germline CDR1 reads SQVTM; CDR2 reads ANQGSEA. Trimming took 5 bases from V and 3 from J, leaving 10 bases between them. The CDR3 runs 12 residues. Supplemented by reference TRBV29-1 and TRBJ1-1, the full variable domain reads SAVISQKPSRDICQRGTSLTIQCQVDSQVTMMFWYRQQPGQSLTLIATANQGSEATYESGFVIDKFPISRPNLTFSTLTVSNMSPEDSSIYLCSVLRQDTEAFFGQGTRLTVV.

This clonotype came up many times. J is TRBJ2-1 and V is TRBV6-2 or TRBV6-3, with 9 bases fitting TRBD1. Germline CDR1 is MNHEY and CDR2 is SVGEGT. This CDR3 has 14 residues. V lost 4 bases, J lost 9 bases, and 7 bases stayed unmatched. The CDR3 loop reads CASSLLTGGGEQFF. The CDR3 nucleotides read TGTGCCAGCAGTTTGCTGACAGGGGGGGGTGAGCAGTTCTTC.

This clonotype was detected ten times or more. This rearrangement joins TRBV19 to TRBJ2-3; perhaps TRBD2 as D (5 bases). The CDR3 runs 14 residues. Trimming removed 5 bases from V and 2 bases from J, with 11 bases in between. Germline V lookup: CDR1 LNHDA, CDR2 SQIVND (reference sequence). CDR3 in amino acids: CASSGRLPTDTQYF. Here the CDR3 DNA reads TGTGCCAGTAGTGGGAGACTCCCCACAGATACGCAGTATTTT.

This clonotype was found many times. The chain carries TRBV14 and TRBJ2-5; possible D gene TRBD2, 5 bases. Trimming removed 2 bases at V and 3 bases at J, with 10 bases between. The CDR3 loop spans 14 amino acids. Germline CDR1 reads SGHDN; CDR2 reads FVKESK. For the CDR3, the DNA is TGTGCCAGCAGCCAAAGAGGGTTGGAAGAGACCCAGTACTTC. This translates into CASSQRGLEETQYF.

There are many counts of this clonotype. V is TRBV18 and J is TRBJ1-4; D gene ambiguous. In germline, CDR1 is KGHSH, CDR2 LQKENI. The V end was cut by 5 bases, the J end by 6 bases, with 10 bases between. The CDR3 consists of 13 residues. The CDR3 sequence: CASSAGNDEKLFF. CDR3 nucleotide sequence: TGTGCCAGCTCAGCTGGGAACGATGAAAAACTGTTTTTT.